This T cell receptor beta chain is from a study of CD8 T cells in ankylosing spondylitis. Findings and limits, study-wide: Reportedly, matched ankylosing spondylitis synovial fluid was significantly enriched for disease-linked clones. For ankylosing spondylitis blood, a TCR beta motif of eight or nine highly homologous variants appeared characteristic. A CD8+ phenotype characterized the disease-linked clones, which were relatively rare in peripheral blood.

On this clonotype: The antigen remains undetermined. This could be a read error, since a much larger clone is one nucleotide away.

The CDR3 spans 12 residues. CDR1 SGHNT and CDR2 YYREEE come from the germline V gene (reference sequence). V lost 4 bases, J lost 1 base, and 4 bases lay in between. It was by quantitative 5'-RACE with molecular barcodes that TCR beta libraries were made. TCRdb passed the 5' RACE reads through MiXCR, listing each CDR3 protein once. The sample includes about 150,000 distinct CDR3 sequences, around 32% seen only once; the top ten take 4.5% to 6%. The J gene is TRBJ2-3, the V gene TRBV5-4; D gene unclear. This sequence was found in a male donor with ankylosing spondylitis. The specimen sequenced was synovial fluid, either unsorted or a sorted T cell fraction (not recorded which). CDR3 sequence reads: CASSNRTDTQYF. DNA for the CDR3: TGTGCCAGCAGCAACCGCACAGATACGCAGTATTTT.